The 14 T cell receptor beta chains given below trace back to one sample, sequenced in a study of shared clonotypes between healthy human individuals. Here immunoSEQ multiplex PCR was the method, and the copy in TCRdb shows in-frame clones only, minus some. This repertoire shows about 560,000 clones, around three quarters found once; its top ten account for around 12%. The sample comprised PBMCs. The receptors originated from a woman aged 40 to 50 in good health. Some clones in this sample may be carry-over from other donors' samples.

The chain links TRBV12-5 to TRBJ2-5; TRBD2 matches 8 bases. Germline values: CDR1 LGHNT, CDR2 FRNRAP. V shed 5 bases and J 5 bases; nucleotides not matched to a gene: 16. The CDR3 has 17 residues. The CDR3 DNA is TGTGCTAGTGGTCTGCGGCTCCCGGGGGGGTCTTCTGAGACCCAGTACTTC. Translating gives CASGLRLPGGSSETQYF.

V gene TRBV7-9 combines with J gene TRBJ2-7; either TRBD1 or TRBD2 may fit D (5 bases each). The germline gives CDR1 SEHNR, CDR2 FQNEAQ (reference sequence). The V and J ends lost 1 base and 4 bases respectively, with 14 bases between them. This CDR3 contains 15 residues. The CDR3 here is CASSLGGEPGYEQYF. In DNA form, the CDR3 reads TGTGCCAGCAGCTTAGGAGGGGAGCCGGGGTACGAGCAGTACTTC.

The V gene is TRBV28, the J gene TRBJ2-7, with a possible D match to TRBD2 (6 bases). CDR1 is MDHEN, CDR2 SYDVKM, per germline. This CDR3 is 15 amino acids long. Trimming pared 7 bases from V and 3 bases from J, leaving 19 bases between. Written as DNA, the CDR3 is TGTGCCAGCACCTTGGGCGGGGTCAGTGGCTACGAGCAGTACTTC. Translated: CASTLGGVSGYEQYF. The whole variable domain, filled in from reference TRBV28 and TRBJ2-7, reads DVKVTQSSRYLVKRTGEKVFLECVQDMDHENMFWYRQDPGLGLRLIYFSYDVKMKEKGDIPEGYSVSREKKERFSLILESASTNQTSMYLCASTLGGVSGYEQYFGPGTRLTVT.

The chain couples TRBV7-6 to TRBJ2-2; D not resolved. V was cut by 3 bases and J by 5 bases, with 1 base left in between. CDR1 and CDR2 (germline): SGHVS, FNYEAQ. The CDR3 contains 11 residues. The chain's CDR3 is CASSLTGELFF. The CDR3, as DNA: TGTGCCAGCAGCTTGACCGGGGAGCTGTTTTTT.

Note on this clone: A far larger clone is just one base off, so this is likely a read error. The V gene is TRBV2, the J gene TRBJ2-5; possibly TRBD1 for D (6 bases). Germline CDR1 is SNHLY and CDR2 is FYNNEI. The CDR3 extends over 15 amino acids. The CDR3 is CVSSENRVGGETQYF. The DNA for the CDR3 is TGTGTCAGCAGTGAGAACAGGGTTGGGGGAGAGACCCAGTACTTC. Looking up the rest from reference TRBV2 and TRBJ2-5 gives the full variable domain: EPEVTQTPSHQVTQMGQEVILRCVPISNHLYFYWYRQILGQKVEFLVSFYNNEISEKSEIFDDQFSVERPDGSNFTLKIRSTKLEDSAMYFCVSSENRVGGETQYFGPGTRLLVL.

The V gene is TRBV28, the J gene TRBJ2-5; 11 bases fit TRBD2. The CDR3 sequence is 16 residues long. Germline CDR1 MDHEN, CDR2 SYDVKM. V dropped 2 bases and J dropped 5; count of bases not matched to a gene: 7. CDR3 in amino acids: CASSLILAGVGETQYF. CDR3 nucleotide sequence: TGTGCCAGCAGTTTAATACTAGCGGGAGTCGGGGAGACCCAGTACTTC.

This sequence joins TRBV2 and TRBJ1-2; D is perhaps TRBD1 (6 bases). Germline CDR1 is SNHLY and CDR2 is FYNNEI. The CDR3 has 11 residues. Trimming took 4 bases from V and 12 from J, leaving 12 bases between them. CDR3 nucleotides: TGTGCCAGCAGTGTGGTCACAGGGAACACCTTC. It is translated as CASSVVTGNTF.

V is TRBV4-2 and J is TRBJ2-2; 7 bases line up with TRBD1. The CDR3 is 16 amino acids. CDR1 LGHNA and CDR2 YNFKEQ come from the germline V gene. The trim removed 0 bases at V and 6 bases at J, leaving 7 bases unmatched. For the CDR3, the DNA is TGTGCCAGCAGCCAAGATAGCCAGGGGGAACCCGGGGAGCTGTTTTTT. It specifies CASSQDSQGEPGELFF.

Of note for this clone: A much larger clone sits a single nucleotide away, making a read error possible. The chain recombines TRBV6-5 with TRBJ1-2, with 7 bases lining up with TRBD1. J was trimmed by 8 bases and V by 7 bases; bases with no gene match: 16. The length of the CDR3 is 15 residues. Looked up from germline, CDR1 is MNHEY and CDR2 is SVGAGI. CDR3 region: CASKGRQGDMQGYTF. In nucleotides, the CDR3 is TGTGCCAGCAAGGGTCGGCAGGGGGACATGCAGGGCTACACCTTC.

CDR3 in DNA: TGTGCCAGCAGCTTAGAGAGGGACTCAAAAAAAGCTTTCTTT. Its protein is CASSLERDSKKAFF. The gene calls are TRBV7-2 and TRBJ1-1; tentatively, D is TRBD1 (5 bases). V shed 1 base and J shed 9 bases, with 15 bases lying between them. The CDR3 is 14 residues long. Germline CDR1 is SGHTA and CDR2 is FQGNSA.

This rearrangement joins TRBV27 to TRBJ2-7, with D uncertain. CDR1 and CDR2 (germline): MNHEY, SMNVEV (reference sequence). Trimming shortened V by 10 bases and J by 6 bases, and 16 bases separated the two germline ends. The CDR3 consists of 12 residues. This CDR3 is CATPTRPGEQYF. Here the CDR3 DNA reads TGTGCCACCCCCACCCGCCCGGGCGAGCAGTACTTC.

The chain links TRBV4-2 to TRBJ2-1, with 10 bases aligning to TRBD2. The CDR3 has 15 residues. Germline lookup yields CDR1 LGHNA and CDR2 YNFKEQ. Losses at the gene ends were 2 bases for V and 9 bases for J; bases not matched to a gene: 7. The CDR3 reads CASSQYSGRAGEQFF. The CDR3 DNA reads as TGTGCCAGCAGCCAATACAGCGGGAGGGCCGGTGAGCAGTTCTTC.

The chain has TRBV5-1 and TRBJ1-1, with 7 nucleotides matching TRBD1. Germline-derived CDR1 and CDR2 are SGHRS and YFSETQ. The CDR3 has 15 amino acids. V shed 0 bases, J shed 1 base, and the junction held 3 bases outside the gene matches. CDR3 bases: TGCGCCAGCAGCTTGGATCCAGGGGGGAACACTGAAGCTTTCTTT. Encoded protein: CASSLDPGGNTEAFF.

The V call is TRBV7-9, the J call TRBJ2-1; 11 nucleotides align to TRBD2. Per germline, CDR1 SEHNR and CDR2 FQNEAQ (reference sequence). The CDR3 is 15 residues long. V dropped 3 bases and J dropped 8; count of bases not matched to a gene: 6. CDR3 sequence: CASSFSLAGAHEQFF. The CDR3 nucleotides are TGTGCCAGCAGCTTCTCACTAGCGGGAGCCCATGAGCAGTTCTTC. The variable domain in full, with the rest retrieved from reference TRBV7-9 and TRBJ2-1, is DTGVSQNPRHKITKRGQNVTFRCDPISEHNRLYWYRQTLGQGPEFLTYFQNEAQLEKSRLLSDRFSAERPKGSFSTLEIQRTEQGDSAMYLCASSFSLAGAHEQFFGPGTRLTVL.